This T cell receptor beta chain was identified during a study of blood T cell repertoires in COVID-19. Assay: immunoSEQ multiplex PCR; the TCRdb copy retains only in-frame clones and omits some. The sample holds about 220,000 clones, 80% to 85% seen once. V lost 4 bases and J lost 7, with 14 bases in between. The CDR3 runs 13 residues. CDR1 is SGHTA and CDR2 is FQGTGA in the germline V gene. The chain has TRBV7-3 and TRBJ2-7; a weak D match, TRBD2 (5 bases). This receptor was identified in a woman aged 55 to 70 with acute or convalescent COVID-19. The specimen sequenced was peripheral blood. This CDR3 reads CASSWATGWEQYF. The CDR3 DNA sequence: TGTGCCAGCAGCTGGGCTACGGGGTGGGAGCAGTACTTC. Full variable domain (rest looked up from reference TRBV7-3 and TRBJ2-7): GAGVSQTPSNKVTEKGKYVELRCDPISGHTALYWYRQSLGQGPEFLIYFQGTGAADDSGLPNDRFFAVRPEGSVSTLKIQRTERGDSAVYLCASSWATGWEQYFGPGTRLTVT.